One TCR beta chain is described in this entry. The CDR3 has 16 residues. CDR1 and CDR2 from the germline V gene are SEHNR and FQNEAQ (reference sequence). Per-sample cDNA came from eight separate reactions. After re-calling the 5' RACE reads, TCRdb lists one entry per CDR3 protein, DNA absent. The sample totals around 230,000 distinct CDR3 sequences. This sample is part of a study of monozygotic twins with inflammatory bowel disease. Material for sequencing was blood. The sequence came from a human donor with ulcerative colitis or Crohn's disease, or a healthy co-twin of an affected twin (not recorded which). This chain joins TRBV7-9 and TRBJ2-3; there is no DNA to check the TCRdb D call of TRBD1. The CDR3 is CASSLLDGGRADTQYF.